Listed below are T cell receptor beta chains from one sample, sequenced in a study of control samples from healthy donors and cancer patients. Sequencing was performed with immunoSEQ multiplex PCR; in TCRdb, only in-frame clones are kept and a portion is missing. The profile covers approximately 150,000 clones, with about 94% appearing a single time and approximately 14% taken by the ten largest. The sequencing input was PBMCs. Every receptor here comes from a man in his 60s with colorectal cancer. Both conserved end residues are part of each CDR3. D genes are given only for firm matches. Expanded clones are given a class, and other clones once, few, many or no size at all.

v_gene	d_gene	abundance	j_gene	CDR3aa	CDR3nt
TRBV5-4	TRBD1	-	TRBJ1-1	CASSLDWDRGSEAFF	TGTGCCAGCAGCTTGGATTGGGACAGGGGATCTGAAGCTTTCTTT
TRBV12-3/TRBV12-4	-	once	TRBJ1-1	CASSLGVNTEAFF	TGTGCCAGCAGTTTAGGGGTGAACACTGAAGCTTTCTTT
TRBV5-6	TRBD1	-	TRBJ1-2	CASSSGTVSYGYTF	TGTGCCAGCAGCTCCGGGACAGTTAGCTATGGCTACACCTTC
TRBV7-5	-	once	TRBJ1-5	CARRSNQPQHF	TGTGCCAGAAGAAGCAATCAGCCCCAGCATTTT
TRBV5-1	TRBD2	once	TRBJ2-3	CASSSTSGVPFSTDTQYF	TGCGCCAGCAGCTCGACTAGCGGGGTTCCGTTTAGCACAGATACGCAGTATTTT
TRBV19	-	-	TRBJ2-3	CASSNEGADTQYF	TGTGCCAGTAGTAATGAGGGGGCAGATACGCAGTATTTT
TRBV6-5	-	-	TRBJ1-1	CASRSTGPNTEAFF	TGTGCCAGCAGGTCGACAGGCCCGAACACTGAAGCTTTCTTT
TRBV28	-	-	TRBJ1-2	CASSFDTYGYTF	TGTGCCAGCAGTTTTGACACCTATGGCTACACCTTC
TRBV27	-	-	TRBJ2-2	CASSKQDTGELFF	TGTGCCAGCAGTAAGCAAGACACCGGGGAGCTGTTTTTT
TRBV6-5	TRBD2	-	TRBJ2-3	CASRIAGGVNTQYF	TGTGCCAGCAGAATAGCGGGGGGGGTAAATACGCAGTATTTT
TRBV5-1	-	-	TRBJ2-5	CASSPGQQETQYF	TGCGCCAGCAGCCCCGGACAACAAGAGACCCAGTACTTC
TRBV2	TRBD1	few	TRBJ2-2	CASRDRVGTGELFF	TGTGCCAGCAGAGACAGGGTGGGCACCGGGGAGCTGTTTTTT
TRBV7-9	-	-	TRBJ2-3	CASSFTGTDTQYF	TGTGCCAGCAGCTTCACCGGCACAGATACGCAGTATTTT
TRBV6-5	-	-	TRBJ2-7	CASSNGPYEQYF	TGTGCCAGCAGTAATGGCCCCTACGAGCAGTACTTC
TRBV27	-	-	TRBJ1-4	CASSSWGRGGEKLFF	TGTGCCAGCAGTTCCTGGGGTAGAGGGGGTGAAAAACTGTTTTTT
TRBV24-1	-	-	TRBJ1-5	CATSVGLNQPQHF	TGTGCCACCAGTGTAGGGCTCAATCAGCCCCAGCATTTT
TRBV29-1	-	few	TRBJ2-1	CSVGVTAYNEQFF	TGCAGCGTTGGGGTGACAGCCTACAATGAGCAGTTCTTC
TRBV28	-	-	TRBJ2-7	CASSPTAYEQYF	TGTGCCAGCAGTCCGACAGCCTACGAGCAGTACTTC
TRBV3-1/TRBV3-2	-	-	TRBJ2-7	CASSQDLGGILRREQYF	TGTGCCAGCAGCCAAGATCTTGGGGGGATCCTGAGGAGAGAGCAGTACTTC
TRBV5-5	TRBD1	-	TRBJ1-1	CASSLDQGGGRAFF	TGTGCCAGCAGCTTGGACCAGGGGGGCGGTCGGGCTTTCTTT
TRBV6-2/TRBV6-3	-	-	TRBJ1-1	CASSYRANTEAFF	TGTGCCAGCAGTTACAGGGCTAACACTGAAGCTTTCTTT
TRBV24-1	-	-	TRBJ2-7	CATSGAGYNEQYF	TGTGCCACCAGTGGAGCAGGGTACAACGAGCAGTACTTC
TRBV5-1	-	-	TRBJ1-2	CASSLRSTGTNYGYTF	TGCGCCAGCAGCTTGAGGTCGACAGGAACCAACTATGGCTACACCTTC
TRBV12-3/TRBV12-4	-	-	TRBJ2-7	CASSPTGTGEQYF	TGTGCCAGCAGCCCTACGGGGACGGGGGAGCAGTACTTC
TRBV30	-	-	TRBJ1-1	CAWSVSMNTEAFF	TGTGCCTGGAGTGTGTCTATGAACACTGAAGCTTTCTTT
TRBV13	-	-	TRBJ2-5	CASSLEETQYF	TGTGCCAGCAGCTTAGAAGAGACCCAGTACTTC
TRBV5-4	-	-	TRBJ1-4	CASSGAPTDTLMPNEKLFF	TGTGCCAGCAGCGGCGCCCCTACCGACACTCTAATGCCTAATGAAAAACTGTTTTTT
TRBV5-5	-	few	TRBJ2-2	CASSVGNLNTGELFF	TGTGCCAGCAGCGTAGGGAATTTGAACACCGGGGAGCTGTTTTTT
TRBV24-1	-	-	TRBJ2-1	CATSQLTNEQFF	TGTGCCACCAGCCAACTAACCAATGAGCAGTTCTTC
TRBV5-4	TRBD1	-	TRBJ2-2	CAFLGGQGITGELFF	TGTGCCTTCCTAGGGGGACAGGGAATCACCGGGGAGCTGTTTTTT
TRBV3-1/TRBV3-2	TRBD1	-	TRBJ2-2	CASSPEQGLGNTGELFF	TGTGCCAGCAGCCCGGAACAGGGGCTGGGGAACACCGGGGAGCTGTTTTTT
TRBV29-1	TRBD1	once	TRBJ1-1	CSVVRQGNTEAFF	TGCAGCGTTGTCCGACAGGGGAACACTGAAGCTTTCTTT
TRBV19	TRBD1	-	TRBJ1-1	CASRGGRSEAFF	TGTGCCAGCAGGGGGGGACGGAGTGAAGCTTTCTTT
TRBV4-3	-	-	TRBJ2-5	CASSQGLGARETQYF	TGCGCCAGCAGCCAAGGACTGGGGGCGCGAGAGACCCAGTACTTC
TRBV6-5	-	-	TRBJ1-1	CASSYGFVGTEAFF	TGTGCCAGCAGTTACGGCTTCGTGGGGACTGAAGCTTTCTTT
TRBV30	TRBD1	-	TRBJ2-3	CAWRSLDRDTDTQYF	TGTGCCTGGAGGTCCCTTGACAGGGACACAGATACGCAGTATTTT
TRBV29-1	-	-	TRBJ2-5	CSVMLRGQQETQYF	TGCAGCGTGATGCTCCGCGGGCAGCAAGAGACCCAGTACTTC
TRBV30	-	-	TRBJ1-2	CAWSGEGSPVGYTF	TGTGCCTGGAGTGGGGAGGGTAGTCCAGTAGGCTACACCTTC
TRBV27	-	-	TRBJ2-3	CASSQSLGVGTDTQYF	TGTGCCAGCAGCCAATCTCTGGGGGTGGGCACAGATACGCAGTATTTT
TRBV3-1/TRBV3-2	-	-	TRBJ2-1	CASSQEFPNEQFF	TGTGCCAGCAGCCAAGAGTTTCCCAATGAGCAGTTCTTC
TRBV6-5	-	-	TRBJ2-5	CASSSSQETQYF	TGTGCCAGCAGTTCGTCACAAGAGACCCAGTACTTC
TRBV7-9	TRBD1	-	TRBJ1-6	CASSSGQGMNSPLHF	TGTGCCAGCAGCTCCGGACAGGGGATGAATTCACCCCTCCACTTT
TRBV9	TRBD1	once	TRBJ1-2	CASSPGTGGDGYTF	TGTGCCAGCAGCCCAGGGACAGGGGGGGATGGCTACACCTTC
TRBV10-1	-	-	TRBJ2-3	CASSESRALASTQYF	TGCGCCAGCAGTGAGTCCCGGGCTCTAGCTTCTACGCAGTATTTT
TRBV19	TRBD1	-	TRBJ1-4	CASRDRGNEKLFF	TGTGCCAGTAGGGACAGGGGTAATGAAAAACTGTTTTTT